The entry below describes one T cell receptor (beta chain). Its antigen is as yet unknown. The germline V gene encodes CDR1 SGHDT and CDR2 YYEEEE. The CDR3 length is 15 residues. With 4 bases removed from V and 14 bases from J, the gap between germline ends came to 25 bases. The sample belongs to a study of cytomegalovirus exposure and HLA in healthy donors. Points from the study as a whole: Investigators reported around 150 TCR beta chains as tied to cytomegalovirus. Accurate HLA-A and HLA-B prediction from TCR beta sequences was reported for most subjects.

The PCR employed 60 Vbeta primers together with 13 Jbeta primers. The repertoire was sequenced with immunoSEQ multiplex PCR; TCRdb's copy has only in-frame clones and lacks some. The data contain approximately 200,000 clones, 79% of them seen just once; the ten biggest clones take up approximately 4.7%. Sequenced input: PBMCs. This TCR was recovered from a woman aged 25 to 39 in good health and CMV-seropositive. The V gene is TRBV5-6, the J gene TRBJ2-1; TRBD2 is a possible D gene (6 bases). The CDR3 protein is CASSPPPPVASVEFF. The CDR3 bases are TGTGCCAGCAGCCCACCCCCGCCGGTGGCTAGCGTGGAGTTCTTC.